This T cell receptor beta chain was obtained from a study of blood T cell repertoires in COVID-19. The germline V gene encodes CDR1 MNHNS and CDR2 SASEGT. The CDR3 has 17 amino acids. V dropped 0 bases and J dropped 3 bases, with 14 bases sitting between them. Produced via immunoSEQ multiplex PCR; TCRdb's table is partial and in-frame only. The sample carries 260,000 or so clones, approximately 88% recorded once. Participants' reported clinical history set cohort assignment. This clone came up a few times. The rearrangement uses TRBV6-1 and TRBJ2-2; a possible D gene is TRBD1 (5 bases). The sequence derives from a woman between 35 and 50 years old with acute COVID-19. The specimen sequenced was PBMCs or T cells enriched from blood (not recorded which). CDR3 residues: CASSEALGRAYTGELFF. Here the CDR3 DNA reads TGTGCCAGCAGTGAAGCTCTCGGCAGGGCGTACACCGGGGAGCTGTTTTTT.